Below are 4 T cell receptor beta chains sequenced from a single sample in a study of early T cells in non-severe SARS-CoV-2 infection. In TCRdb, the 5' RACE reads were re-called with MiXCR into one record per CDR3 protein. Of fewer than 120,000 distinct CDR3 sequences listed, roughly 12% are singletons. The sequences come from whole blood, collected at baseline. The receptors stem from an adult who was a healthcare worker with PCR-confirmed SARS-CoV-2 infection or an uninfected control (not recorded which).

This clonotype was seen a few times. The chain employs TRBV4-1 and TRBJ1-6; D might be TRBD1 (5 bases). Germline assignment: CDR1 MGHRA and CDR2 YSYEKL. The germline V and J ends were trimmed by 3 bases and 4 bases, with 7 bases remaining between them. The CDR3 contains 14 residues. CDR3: CASSHGGYNSPLHF. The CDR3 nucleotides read TGCGCCAGCAGCCACGGGGGTTATAATTCACCCCTCCACTTT.

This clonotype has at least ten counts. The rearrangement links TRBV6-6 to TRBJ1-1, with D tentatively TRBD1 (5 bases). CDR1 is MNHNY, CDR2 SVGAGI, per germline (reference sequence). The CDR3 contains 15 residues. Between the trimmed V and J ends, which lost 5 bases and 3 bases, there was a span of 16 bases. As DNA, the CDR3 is TGTGCCAGCAGTACCATATTCTTGGGGCACACTGAAGCTTTCTTT. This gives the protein CASSTIFLGHTEAFF.

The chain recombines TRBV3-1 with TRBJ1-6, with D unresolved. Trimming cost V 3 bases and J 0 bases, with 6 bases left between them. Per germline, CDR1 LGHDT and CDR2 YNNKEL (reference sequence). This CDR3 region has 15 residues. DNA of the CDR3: TGTGCCAGCAGCCAGGGTAGCTCCTATAATTCACCCCTCCACTTT. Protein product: CASSQGSSYNSPLHF.

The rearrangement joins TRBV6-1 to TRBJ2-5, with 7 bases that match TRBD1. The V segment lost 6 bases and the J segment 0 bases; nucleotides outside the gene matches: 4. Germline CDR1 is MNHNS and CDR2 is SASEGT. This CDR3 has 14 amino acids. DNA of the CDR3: TGTGCCAGCAGCCGGGACAGCAACCAAGAGACCCAGTACTTC. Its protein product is CASSRDSNQETQYF.